This TCR beta chain was captured by sequencing in a study of T cell responses to AZD1222 COVID-19 vaccine. Study-wide points: Only five or six people who got AZD1222 tested seropositive at baseline. Spike-wide vaccine-associated CD4 TCRs dominated at 160-218 and 743-854. The donor cohort was predominantly white British with a female majority, and clonal diversity may have been underestimated. Spike-specific TCR breadth and depth grew following two AZD1222 doses.

Worth noting for this clone: What it recognizes is unknown.

Trimming removed 3 bases from V and 6 bases from J, with 9 bases in between. CDR3 length: 14 residues. Germline V gene lookup returns CDR1 SGHTA and CDR2 FQGTGA. Repertoires were generated with immunoSEQ multiplex PCR, while TCRdb's copy carries only in-frame clones and drops some. The sample lists 180,000 or so clones; roughly 93% were seen once. The sequence came from an adult who received the MenACWY meningococcal vaccine as a control. The rearrangement joins TRBV7-3 to TRBJ1-6, with D possibly matching TRBD1 (5 bases). The sequencing used peripheral blood, collected 28 days after the second dose of the MenACWY control vaccine. CDR3 loop: CASSFSRANSPLHF. The CDR3 DNA is TGTGCCAGCAGCTTCTCCAGGGCTAATTCACCCCTCCACTTT.